The source of this T cell receptor (beta chain) is a study of cytomegalovirus exposure and HLA in healthy donors. General study points: Most of the TCR beta V segments (in an earlier analysis) were productive either about 90% or about 30% of the time. It was about 180 TCR beta chains that were listed as cytomegalovirus-associated. HLA-A and HLA-B allele assignments for most subjects were reportedly predicted accurately using TCR beta sequences.

This clone was observed a handful of times. Its antigen is not known. Donors were ostensibly healthy at sampling, although undocumented immune exposures were probable. PCR amplification relied on 60 Vbeta primers (plus 13 Jbeta primers). The method was immunoSEQ multiplex PCR; TCRdb's version includes in-frame clones alone and lacks a portion of them. This table has 150,000 or so clones, less than 90% appearing once. The source of this sequence is a boy aged 2 to 10 in good health and CMV-seronegative. Material for sequencing was PBMCs.

CDR3: CASLGDTTDTQYF. CDR3 DNA sequence: TGTGCCAGCCTTGGCGACACCACAGATACGCAGTATTTT. The V call is TRBV6-1, the J call TRBJ2-3, with D hard to call. The V gene's germline CDR1 is MNHNS and CDR2 SASEGT. There are 13 residues in the CDR3. V was pared by 8 bases and J by 2 bases, with 11 bases between.